The clone carrying this T cell receptor (beta chain) was seen many times. Its matching antigen is unknown. The data belong to a study of T cell repertoires in cytomegalovirus infection. Study-level background: It was the public TCR beta signatures that indicated both CMV infection and matching HLA type.

CDR1 is KGHSH, CDR2 LQKENI, per germline. The V and J ends lost 8 bases and 5 bases respectively, with 10 bases between them. CDR3 length: 12 residues. Study-level points and caveats: The cumulative frequency of public TCR beta families identified carriers of CMV plus the relevant HLA. What dominated the ex vivo response were HLA-C-restricted CMV-specific TCR beta clonotypes.

TCRdb redid the calling of the reads with MiXCR, one entry per CDR3 protein. The sample contains 500,000 or so distinct CDR3 sequences, approximately 16% of which appear only once. The genes are TRBV18 and TRBJ1-5; D perhaps matches TRBD1 (6 bases). The sequencing input was CD8+ T cells from PBMCs. This clonotype was obtained from a human donor in good health (CMV status not recorded). Some clones in this sample may be carry-over from other donors' samples. CDR3 in DNA: TGTGCCAGCAGCCCAGGGGATCAGCCCCAGCATTTT. Protein: CASSPGDQPQHF. Full variable domain (rest looked up from reference TRBV18 and TRBJ1-5): NAGVMQNPRHLVRRRGQEARLRCSPMKGHSHVYWYRQLPEEGLKFMVYLQKENIIDESGMPKERFSAEFPKEGPSILRIQQVVRGDSAAYFCASSPGDQPQHFGDGTRLSIL.